This T cell receptor beta chain was observed in a study of blood T cell repertoires in COVID-19. Study information: COVID-19 samples collected from the United States, Italy and Spain covered acute and convalescent phases. PBMCs, B-cell-depleted T cells, or T cells provided the cDNA or gDNA that made up the material.

V gave up 1 base and J gave up 6 bases; unmatched junction bases: 10. Germline V lookup: CDR1 SGHTA, CDR2 FQGTGA. The CDR3 runs 17 residues. This clone appeared a few times. Methods used by the authors: Reference gene primer amplification gave estimated nucleated cell counts. Clones were read by immunoSEQ multiplex PCR, and TCRdb kept only the in-frame ones, dropping some. The DNA was the basis for D and trimming; V, J and clone size are from that table. The table records around 170,000 clones, roughly 84% of them present only once. The receptor was derived from a woman aged 55-69 years with acute or convalescent COVID-19. The sample consisted of peripheral blood. The chain recombines TRBV7-3 with TRBJ2-1; 9 bases are shared with TRBD2. The CDR3 reads CASSLIPGTSFANEQFF. In DNA, the CDR3 is TGTGCCAGCAGCTTAATCCCCGGGACTAGCTTTGCCAATGAGCAGTTCTTC.